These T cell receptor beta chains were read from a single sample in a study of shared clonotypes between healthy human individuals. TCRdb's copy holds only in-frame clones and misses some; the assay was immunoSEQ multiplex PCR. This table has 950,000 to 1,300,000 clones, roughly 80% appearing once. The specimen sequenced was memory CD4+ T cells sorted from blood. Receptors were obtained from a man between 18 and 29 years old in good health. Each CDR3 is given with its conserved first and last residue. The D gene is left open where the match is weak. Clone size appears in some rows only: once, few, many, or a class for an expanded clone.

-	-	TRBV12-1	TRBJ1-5	TGTGCCAGCAGCTTTGGAGGGCCCAATCAGCCCCAGCATTTT	CASSFGGPNQPQHF
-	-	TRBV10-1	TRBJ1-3	TGCGCCAGCAGGATTTCTCAGGGGCGAGGAAACACCATATATTTT	CASRISQGRGNTIYF
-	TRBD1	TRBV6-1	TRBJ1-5	TGTGCCAGCAGTGAAGACAGGGGAGATCAGCCCCAGCATTTT	CASSEDRGDQPQHF
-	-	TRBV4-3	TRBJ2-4	TGCGCCAGCAGCCAAGAACTAGGTCTAGCCAAAAACATTCAGTACTTC	CASSQELGLAKNIQYF
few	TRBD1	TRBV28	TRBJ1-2	TGTGCCAGCAGTTCCCAAGCTACGACCCAGGGGGGGTGGGGCTACACCTTC	CASSSQATTQGGWGYTF
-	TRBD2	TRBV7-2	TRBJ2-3	TGTGCCAGCAGCTTATCACCTACTAGCGGGTTAGATACGCAGTATTTT	CASSLSPTSGLDTQYF
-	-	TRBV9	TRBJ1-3	TGTGCCAGCAGCCCCCAGAGGTTCTTAGCCGGGACCGACGGCTCTGGAAACACCATATATTTT	CASSPQRFLAGTDGSGNTIYF
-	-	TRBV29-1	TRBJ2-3	TGCAGCGTTGTCTCCCCGGGAGCTAGCACAGATACGCAGTATTTT	CSVVSPGASTDTQYF
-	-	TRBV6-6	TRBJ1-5	TGTGCCAGCAGTTCAACAGGCGACAGGAGAAATCAGCCCCAGCATTTT	CASSSTGDRRNQPQHF
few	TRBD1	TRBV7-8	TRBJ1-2	TGTGCCAGCAGCTTAGCCAGGGGGGAGACGGGAGGCTACACCTTC	CASSLARGETGGYTF
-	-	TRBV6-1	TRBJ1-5	TGTGCCAGCAGTGAGGAGGAAGGGCACAATCAGCCCCAGCATTTT	CASSEEEGHNQPQHF
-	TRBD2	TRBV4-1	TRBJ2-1	TGCGCCAGCAGCCAAGATCGGGCAGGGACTAGCGGGATAGTCAATGAGCAGTTCTTC	CASSQDRAGTSGIVNEQFF
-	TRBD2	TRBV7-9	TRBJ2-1	TGTGCCAGCAGCTCACAGACTAGCGGGAGCTCCTACAATGAGCAGTTCTTC	CASSSQTSGSSYNEQFF
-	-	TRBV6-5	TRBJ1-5	TGTGCCAGCAGCCGCTTAGGAGGATCAAATCAGCCCCAGCATTTT	CASSRLGGSNQPQHF
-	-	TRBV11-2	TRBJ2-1	TGTGCCAGCAGCGAAGACGGGGGCCAGGATGAGCAGTTCTTC	CASSEDGGQDEQFF
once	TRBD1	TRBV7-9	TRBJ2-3	TGTGCCAGCAGCTTGGAATTAGGGACAGGCACAGATACGCAGTATTTT	CASSLELGTGTDTQYF
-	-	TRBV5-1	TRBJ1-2	TGCGCCAGCAGCTTGGAAGCAGGGGCTGGCGGCTACACCTTC	CASSLEAGAGGYTF
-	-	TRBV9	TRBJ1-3	TGTGCCAGCAGCGCAAAATCTGGAAACACCATATATTTT	CASSAKSGNTIYF
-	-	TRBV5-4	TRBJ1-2	TGTGCCAGCAGCTTGGATCAGGGGAGCTATGGCTACACCTTC	CASSLDQGSYGYTF
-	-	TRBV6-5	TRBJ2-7	TGTGCCAGCAGCCCAACGGCGGGCTCCTACGAGCAGTACTTC	CASSPTAGSYEQYF
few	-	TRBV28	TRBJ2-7	TGTGCCAGCAGGACTGACAGAACCTACGAGCAGTACTTC	CASRTDRTYEQYF
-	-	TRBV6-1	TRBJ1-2	TGTGCCAGCAGTGAAGCTCCAGGGAACTATGGCTACACCTTC	CASSEAPGNYGYTF
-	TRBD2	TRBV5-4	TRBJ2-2	TGTGCCAGCAGCCTTGGGCTAGCGGGCTCGGGGGAGCTGTTTTTT	CASSLGLAGSGELFF
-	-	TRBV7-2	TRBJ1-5	TGTGCCAGCAGCAGGGACCTTAGCAATCAGCCCCAGCATTTT	CASSRDLSNQPQHF
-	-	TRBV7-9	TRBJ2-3	TGTGCCAGCAGCTTAGTTCTGGAAAGTTTCACAGATACGCAGTATTTT	CASSLVLESFTDTQYF
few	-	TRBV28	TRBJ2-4	TGTGCCAGCAGAGCCCAGGACAGACTCAAAAACATTCAGTACTTC	CASRAQDRLKNIQYF
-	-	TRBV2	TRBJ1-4	TGTGCCAGCAGTGGGGAGTCCGAAAAACTGTTTTTT	CASSGESEKLFF
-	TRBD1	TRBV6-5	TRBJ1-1	TGTGCCAGCAGTTTGACAGGGGGCCTGAACACTGAAGCTTTCTTT	CASSLTGGLNTEAFF
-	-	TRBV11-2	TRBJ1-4	TGTGCCAGCAGCCCCCGTCCTAGGGCTGATGAAAAACTGTTTTTT	CASSPRPRADEKLFF
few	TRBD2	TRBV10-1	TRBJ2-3	TGCGCCAGCAGTGAGGGGCTAGCGGGAGGGCCCGGCACAGATACGCAGTATTTT	CASSEGLAGGPGTDTQYF
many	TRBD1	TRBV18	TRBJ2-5	TGTGCCAGCCGGGACAGGGCCAATTCAGAGACCCAGTACTTC	CASRDRANSETQYF
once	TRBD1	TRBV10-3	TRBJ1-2	TGTGCCATCAGTGAGTCGAATGGGGTCCGGACAGGGGGCTATGGCTACACCTTC	CAISESNGVRTGGYGYTF
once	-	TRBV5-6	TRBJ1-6	TGTGCCAGCAGCTTAGGTGCATCACCCCTCCACTTT	CASSLGASPLHF
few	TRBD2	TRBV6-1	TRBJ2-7	TGTGCCAGCAGTGAACAGACTAGCGGGGGATTCTACGAGCAGTACTTC	CASSEQTSGGFYEQYF
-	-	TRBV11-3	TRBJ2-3	TGTGCCAGCAGCTCCCCGGCAGGGTCCAACACAGATACGCAGTATTTT	CASSSPAGSNTDTQYF
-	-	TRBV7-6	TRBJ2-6	TGTGCCAGCAGCTCTCCTCGTGGGGCCAACGTCCTGACTTTC	CASSSPRGANVLTF
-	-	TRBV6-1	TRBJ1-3	TGTGCCAGCAGTGATCGGGGCAGGGGCTCTGGAAACACCATATATTTT	CASSDRGRGSGNTIYF
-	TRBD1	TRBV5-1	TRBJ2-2	TGCGCCAGCAGCCCAAGGGACAGGGCCAGGGGCACCGGGGAGCTGTTTTTT	CASSPRDRARGTGELFF
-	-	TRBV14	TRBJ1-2	TGTGCCAGCAGCCAAGGCGGGGGCCGGGGTTATGGCTACACCTTC	CASSQGGGRGYGYTF
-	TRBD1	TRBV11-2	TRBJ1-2	TGTGCCAGCAGCTTGTCGACAGGGAGCTATGGCTACACCTTC	CASSLSTGSYGYTF
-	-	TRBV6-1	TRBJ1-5	TGTGCCAGCAGTGGGGCGGGGGCCCACAATCAGCCCCAGCATTTT	CASSGAGAHNQPQHF
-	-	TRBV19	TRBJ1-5	TGTGCCAGTAGTCACCTGACATCTGGGAGCAATCAGCCCCAGCATTTT	CASSHLTSGSNQPQHF
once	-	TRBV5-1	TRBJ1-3	TGCGCCAGCAGCCCGGAGCCGATCTTCTCTGGAAACACCATATATTTT	CASSPEPIFSGNTIYF
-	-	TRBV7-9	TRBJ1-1	TGTGCCAGCAGCTTAGATTTGGGGGTCAACGCGAACACTGAAGCTTTCTTT	CASSLDLGVNANTEAFF
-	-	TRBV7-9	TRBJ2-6	TGTGCCAGCAGCTCGGTCGGCGGGGCCAACGTCCTGACTTTC	CASSSVGGANVLTF
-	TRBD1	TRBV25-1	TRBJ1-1	TGTGCCACCAAAACAGGGGTTAACACTGAAGCTTTCTTT	CATKTGVNTEAFF
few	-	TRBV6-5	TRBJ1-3	TGTGCCAGCAGTTACTCGGGTGGTAGAGGAAACACCATATATTTT	CASSYSGGRGNTIYF
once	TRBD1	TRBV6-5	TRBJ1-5	TGTGCCAGCAGCCCCGGGACAGTCAATCAGCCCCAGCATTTT	CASSPGTVNQPQHF
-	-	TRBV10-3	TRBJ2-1	TGTGCCATCAGTACTTCAACCACTTTGGGCAATGAGCAGTTCTTC	CAISTSTTLGNEQFF
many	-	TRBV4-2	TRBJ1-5	TGTGCCAGCAGCCAAGTGGCTGGCTATAGCAATCAGCCCCAGCATTTT	CASSQVAGYSNQPQHF
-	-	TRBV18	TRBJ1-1	TGTGCCAGCTCACCTGGCTTGGACACTGAAGCTTTCTTT	CASSPGLDTEAFF
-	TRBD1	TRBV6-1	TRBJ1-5	TGTGCCAGCAGTGATTTGGGACAGGTTAGCAATCAGCCCCAGCATTTT	CASSDLGQVSNQPQHF
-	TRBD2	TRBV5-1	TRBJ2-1	TGCGCCAGCAGCCTTAGCGGGGGGGCCGTAGATGAGCAGTTCTTC	CASSLSGGAVDEQFF
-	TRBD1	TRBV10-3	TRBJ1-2	TGTGCCATCAGTGGTCGGCAGGGGGACTATGGCTACACCTTC	CAISGRQGDYGYTF
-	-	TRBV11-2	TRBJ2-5	TGTGCCAGCAGCTTAGAGGCGGGTAGCATAAGGGAGACCCAGTACTTC	CASSLEAGSIRETQYF
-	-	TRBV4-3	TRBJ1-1	TGCGCCAGCAGCCCAAAGGTGAGCACTGAAGCTTTCTTT	CASSPKVSTEAFF
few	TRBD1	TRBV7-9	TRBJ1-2	TGTGCCAGCAGCCCCAGCCAGGGGGTTGGCTACACCTTC	CASSPSQGVGYTF
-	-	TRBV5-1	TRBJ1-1	TGCGCCAGCAGCCCAGGGAACACTGAAGCTTTCTTT	CASSPGNTEAFF
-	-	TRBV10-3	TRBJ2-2	TGTGCCATCACCGGGGGGCTAACGAACACCGGGGAGCTGTTTTTT	CAITGGLTNTGELFF